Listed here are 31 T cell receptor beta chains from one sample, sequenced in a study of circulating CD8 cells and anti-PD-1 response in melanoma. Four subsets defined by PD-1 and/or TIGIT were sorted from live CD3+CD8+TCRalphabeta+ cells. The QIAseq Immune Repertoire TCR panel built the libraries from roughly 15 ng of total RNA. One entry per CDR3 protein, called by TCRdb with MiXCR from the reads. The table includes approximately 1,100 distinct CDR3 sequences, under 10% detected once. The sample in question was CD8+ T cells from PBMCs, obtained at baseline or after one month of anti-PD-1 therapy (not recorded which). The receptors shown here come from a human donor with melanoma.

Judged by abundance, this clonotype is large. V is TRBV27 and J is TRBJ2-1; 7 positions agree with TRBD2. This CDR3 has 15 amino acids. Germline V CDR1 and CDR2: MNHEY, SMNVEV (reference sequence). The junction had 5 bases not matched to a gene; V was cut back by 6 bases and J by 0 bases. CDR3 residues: CASSVWGGSYNEQFF. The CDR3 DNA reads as TGTGCCAGCAGCGTATGGGGGGGCTCCTACAATGAGCAGTTCTTC.

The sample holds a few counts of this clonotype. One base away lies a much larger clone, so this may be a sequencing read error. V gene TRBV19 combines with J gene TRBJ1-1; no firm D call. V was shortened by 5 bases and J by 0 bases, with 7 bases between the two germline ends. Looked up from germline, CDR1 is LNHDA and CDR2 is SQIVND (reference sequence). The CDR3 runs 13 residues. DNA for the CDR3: TGTGCCAGTAGTGTAATGTTGAACACTGAAGCTTTCTTT. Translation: CASSVMLNTEAFF.

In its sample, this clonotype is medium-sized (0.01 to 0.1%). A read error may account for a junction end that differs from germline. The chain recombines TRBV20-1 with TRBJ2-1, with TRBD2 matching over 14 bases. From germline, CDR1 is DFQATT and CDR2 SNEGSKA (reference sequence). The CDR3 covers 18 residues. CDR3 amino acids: CSVRPGLAGAISYNEQFF. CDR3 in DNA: TGCAGTGTTAGACCGGGACTAGCGGGGGCCATCTCCTACAATGAGCAGTTCTTC.

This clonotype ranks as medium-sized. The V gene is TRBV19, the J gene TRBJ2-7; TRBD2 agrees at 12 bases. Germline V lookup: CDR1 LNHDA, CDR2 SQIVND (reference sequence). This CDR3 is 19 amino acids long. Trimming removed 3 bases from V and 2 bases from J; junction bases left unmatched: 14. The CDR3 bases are TGTGCCAGTAGTATTCCGAGACTAGCGGGGGCTCCAACGACCTACGAGCAGTACTTC. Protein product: CASSIPRLAGAPTTYEQYF. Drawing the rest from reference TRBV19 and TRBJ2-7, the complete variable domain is DGGITQSPKYLFRKEGQNVTLSCEQNLNHDAMYWYRQDPGQGLRLIYYSQIVNDFQKGDIAEGYSVSREKKESFPLTVTSAQKNPTAFYLCASSIPRLAGAPTTYEQYFGPGTRLTVT.

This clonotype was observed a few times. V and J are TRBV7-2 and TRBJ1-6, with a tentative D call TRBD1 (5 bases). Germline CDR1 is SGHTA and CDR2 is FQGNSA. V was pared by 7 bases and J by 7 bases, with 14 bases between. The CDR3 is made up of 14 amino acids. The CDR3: CASTQGKTNSPLHF. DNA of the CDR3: TGTGCCAGCACCCAGGGAAAGACAAATTCACCCCTCCACTTT.

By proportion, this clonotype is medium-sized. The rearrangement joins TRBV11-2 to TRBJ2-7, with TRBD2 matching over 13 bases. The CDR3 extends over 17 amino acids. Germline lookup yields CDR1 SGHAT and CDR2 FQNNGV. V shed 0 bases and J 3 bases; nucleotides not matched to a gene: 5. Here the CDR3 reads CASSLEPGTSGVYEQYF. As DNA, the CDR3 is TGTGCCAGCAGCTTAGAGCCCGGGACTAGCGGGGTCTACGAGCAGTACTTC.

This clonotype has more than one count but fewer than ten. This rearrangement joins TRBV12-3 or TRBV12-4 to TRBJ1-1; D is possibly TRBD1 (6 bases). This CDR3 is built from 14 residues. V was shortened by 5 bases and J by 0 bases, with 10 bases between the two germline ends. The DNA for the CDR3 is TGTGCCAGCAGTCCCACAGGGCTGAACACTGAAGCTTTCTTT. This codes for CASSPTGLNTEAFF.

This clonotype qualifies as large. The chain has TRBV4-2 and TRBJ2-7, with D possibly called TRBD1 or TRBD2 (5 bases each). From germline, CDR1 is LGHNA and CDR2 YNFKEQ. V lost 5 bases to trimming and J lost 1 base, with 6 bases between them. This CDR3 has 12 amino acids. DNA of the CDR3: TGTGCCAGCAGCGGGGGATCCTACGAGCAGTACTTC. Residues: CASSGGSYEQYF.

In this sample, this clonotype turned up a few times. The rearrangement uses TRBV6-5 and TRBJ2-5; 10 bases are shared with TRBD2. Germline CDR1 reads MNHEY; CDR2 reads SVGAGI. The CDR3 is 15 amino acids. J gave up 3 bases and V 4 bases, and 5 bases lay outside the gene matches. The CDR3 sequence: CASSSTGLAEETQYF. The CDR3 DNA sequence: TGTGCCAGCAGTTCCACTGGACTAGCGGAAGAGACCCAGTACTTC.

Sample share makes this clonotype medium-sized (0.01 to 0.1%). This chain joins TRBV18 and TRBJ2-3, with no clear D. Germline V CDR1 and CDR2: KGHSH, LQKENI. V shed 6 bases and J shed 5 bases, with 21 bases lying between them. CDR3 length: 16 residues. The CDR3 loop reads CASSDLNQDRRDTQYF. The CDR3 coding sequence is TGTGCCAGCTCCGACCTAAACCAAGATCGGAGAGATACGCAGTATTTT. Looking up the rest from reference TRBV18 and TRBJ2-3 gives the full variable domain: NAGVMQNPRHLVRRRGQEARLRCSPMKGHSHVYWYRQLPEEGLKFMVYLQKENIIDESGMPKERFSAEFPKEGPSILRIQQVVRGDSAAYFCASSDLNQDRRDTQYFGPGTRLTVL.

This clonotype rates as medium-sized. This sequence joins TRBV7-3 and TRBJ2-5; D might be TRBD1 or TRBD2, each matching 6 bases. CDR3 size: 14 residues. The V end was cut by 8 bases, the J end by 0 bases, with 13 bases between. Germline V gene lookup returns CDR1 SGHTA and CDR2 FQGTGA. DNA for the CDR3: TGTGCCAGCTCGGAGGGGGGCAACCAAGAGACCCAGTACTTC. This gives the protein CASSEGGNQETQYF.

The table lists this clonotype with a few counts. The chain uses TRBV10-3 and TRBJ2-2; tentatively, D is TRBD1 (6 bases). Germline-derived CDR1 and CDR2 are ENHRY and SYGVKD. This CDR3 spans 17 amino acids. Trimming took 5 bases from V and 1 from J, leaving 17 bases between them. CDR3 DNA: TGTGCCATCAGTAATCTTGAGACAGGAAAGAACACCGGGGAGCTGTTTTTT. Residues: CAISNLETGKNTGELFF.

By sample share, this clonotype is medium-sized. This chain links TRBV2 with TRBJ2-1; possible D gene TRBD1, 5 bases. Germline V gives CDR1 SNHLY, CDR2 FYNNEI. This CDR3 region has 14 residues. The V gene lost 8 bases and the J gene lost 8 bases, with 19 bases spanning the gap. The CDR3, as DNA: TGTGCCAGCGATGACAGTGCCAGGCGTTATGAGCAGTTCTTC. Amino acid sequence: CASDDSARRYEQFF.

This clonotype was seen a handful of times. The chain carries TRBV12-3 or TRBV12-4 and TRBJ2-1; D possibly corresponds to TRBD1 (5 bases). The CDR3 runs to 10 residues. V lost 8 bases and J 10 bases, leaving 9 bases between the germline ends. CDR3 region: CASPWGEQFF. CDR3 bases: TGTGCCAGCCCCTGGGGCGAGCAGTTCTTC.

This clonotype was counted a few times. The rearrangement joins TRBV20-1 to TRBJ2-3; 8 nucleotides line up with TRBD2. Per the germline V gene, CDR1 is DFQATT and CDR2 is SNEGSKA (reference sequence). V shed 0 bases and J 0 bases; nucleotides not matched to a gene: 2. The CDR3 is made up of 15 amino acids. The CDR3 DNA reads TGCAGTGCTAGAGACGCGGGGGGTAGCACAGATACGCAGTATTTT. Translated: CSARDAGGSTDTQYF.

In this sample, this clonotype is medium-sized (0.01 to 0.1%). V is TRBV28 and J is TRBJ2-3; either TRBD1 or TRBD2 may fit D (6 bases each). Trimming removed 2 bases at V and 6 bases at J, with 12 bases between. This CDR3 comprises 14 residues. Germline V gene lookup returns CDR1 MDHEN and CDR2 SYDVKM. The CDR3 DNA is TGTGCCAGCAGTTTAGACGGGGGCGGGGATACGCAGTATTTT. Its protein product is CASSLDGGGDTQYF. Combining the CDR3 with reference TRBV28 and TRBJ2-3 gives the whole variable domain DVKVTQSSRYLVKRTGEKVFLECVQDMDHENMFWYRQDPGLGLRLIYFSYDVKMKEKGDIPEGYSVSREKKERFSLILESASTNQTSMYLCASSLDGGGDTQYFGPGTRLTVL.

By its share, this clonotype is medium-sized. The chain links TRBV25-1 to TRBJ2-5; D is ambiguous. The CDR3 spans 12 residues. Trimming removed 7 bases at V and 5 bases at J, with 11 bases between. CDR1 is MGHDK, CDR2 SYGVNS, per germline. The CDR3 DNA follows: TGTGCCAGCACCTCGGGTGGGGAGACCCAGTACTTC. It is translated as CASTSGGETQYF.

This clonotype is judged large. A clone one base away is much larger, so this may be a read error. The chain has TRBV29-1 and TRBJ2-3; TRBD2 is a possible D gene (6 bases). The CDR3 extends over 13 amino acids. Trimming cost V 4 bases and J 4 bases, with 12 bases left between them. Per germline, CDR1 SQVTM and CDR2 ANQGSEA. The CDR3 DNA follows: TGCAGCGTTGGGAGGGAGAGGGCAGATACGCAGTATTTT. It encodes CSVGRERADTQYF.

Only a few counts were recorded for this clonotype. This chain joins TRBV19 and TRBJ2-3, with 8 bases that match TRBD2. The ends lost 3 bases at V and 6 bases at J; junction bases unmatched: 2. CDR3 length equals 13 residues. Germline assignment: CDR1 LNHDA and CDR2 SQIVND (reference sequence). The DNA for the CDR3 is TGTGCCAGTAGTATTAGCGGGGCGGATACGCAGTATTTT. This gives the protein CASSISGADTQYF. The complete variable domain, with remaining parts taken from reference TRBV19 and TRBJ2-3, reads DGGITQSPKYLFRKEGQNVTLSCEQNLNHDAMYWYRQDPGQGLRLIYYSQIVNDFQKGDIAEGYSVSREKKESFPLTVTSAQKNPTAFYLCASSISGADTQYFGPGTRLTVL.

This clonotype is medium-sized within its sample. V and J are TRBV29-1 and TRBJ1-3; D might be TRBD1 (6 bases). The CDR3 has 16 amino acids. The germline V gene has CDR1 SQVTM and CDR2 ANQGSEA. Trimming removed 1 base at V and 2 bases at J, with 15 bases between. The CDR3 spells CSVEGYGQQTGNTIYF. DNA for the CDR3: TGCAGCGTTGAAGGTTACGGACAGCAAACTGGAAACACCATATATTTT.

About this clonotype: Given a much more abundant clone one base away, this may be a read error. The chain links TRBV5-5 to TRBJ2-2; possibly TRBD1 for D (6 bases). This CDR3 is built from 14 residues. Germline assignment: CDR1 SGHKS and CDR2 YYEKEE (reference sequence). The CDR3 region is CASSDGQNTRELFF. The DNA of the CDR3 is TGTGCCAGCAGCGACGGACAGAACACCAGGGAGCTGTTTTTT.

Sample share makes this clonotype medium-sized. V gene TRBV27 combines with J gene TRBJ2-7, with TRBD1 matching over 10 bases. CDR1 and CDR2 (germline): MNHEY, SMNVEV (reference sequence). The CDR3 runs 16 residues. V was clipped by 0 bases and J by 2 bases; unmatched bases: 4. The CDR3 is CASSLSEGTGAYEQYF. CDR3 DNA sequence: TGTGCCAGCAGTTTATCGGAGGGGACAGGGGCCTACGAGCAGTACTTC.

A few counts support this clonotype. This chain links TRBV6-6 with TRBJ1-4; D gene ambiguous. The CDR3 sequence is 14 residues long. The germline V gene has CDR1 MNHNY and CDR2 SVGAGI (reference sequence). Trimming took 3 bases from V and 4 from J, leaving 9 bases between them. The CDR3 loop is CASSYTAFNEKLFF. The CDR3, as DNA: TGTGCCAGCAGTTATACAGCCTTTAATGAAAAACTGTTTTTT.

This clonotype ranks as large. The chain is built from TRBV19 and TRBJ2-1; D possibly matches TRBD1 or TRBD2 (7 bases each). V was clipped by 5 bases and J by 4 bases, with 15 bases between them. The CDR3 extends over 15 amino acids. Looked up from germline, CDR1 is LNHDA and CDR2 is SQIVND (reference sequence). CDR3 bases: TGTGCCAGTAGTGCAGGGGGGGGCGCTTACAATGAGCAGTTCTTC. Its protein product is CASSAGGGAYNEQFF.

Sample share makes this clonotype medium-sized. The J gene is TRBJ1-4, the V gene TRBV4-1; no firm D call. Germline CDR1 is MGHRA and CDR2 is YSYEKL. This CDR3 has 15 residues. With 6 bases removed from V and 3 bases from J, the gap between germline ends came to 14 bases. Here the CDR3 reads CASSLTSGANEKLFF. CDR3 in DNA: TGCGCCAGCAGTCTGACGTCGGGCGCTAATGAAAAACTGTTTTTT.

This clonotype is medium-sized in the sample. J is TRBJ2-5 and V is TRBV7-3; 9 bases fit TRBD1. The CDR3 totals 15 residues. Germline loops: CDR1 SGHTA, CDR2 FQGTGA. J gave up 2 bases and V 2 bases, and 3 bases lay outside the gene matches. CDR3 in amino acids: CASSLGTGWQETQYF. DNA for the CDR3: TGTGCCAGCAGCTTAGGGACAGGGTGGCAAGAGACCCAGTACTTC.

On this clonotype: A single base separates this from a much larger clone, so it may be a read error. The CDR3 loop is CASSLAVNTGELFF. The CDR3 region has the DNA TGTGCCAGCAGCCTAGCGGTGAACACCGGGGAGCTGTTTTTT. This chain links TRBV6-6 with TRBJ2-2; 7 bases line up with TRBD2. From germline, CDR1 is MNHNY and CDR2 SVGAGI (reference sequence). J gave up 1 base and V 6 bases, and 2 bases lay outside the gene matches. This CDR3 spans 14 amino acids.

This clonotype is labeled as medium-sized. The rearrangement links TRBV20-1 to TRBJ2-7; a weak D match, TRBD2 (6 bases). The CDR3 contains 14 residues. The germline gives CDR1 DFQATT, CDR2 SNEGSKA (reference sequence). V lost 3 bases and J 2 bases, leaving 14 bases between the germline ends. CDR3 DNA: TGCAGTGCTAGGTTCTGGGGACTGCCCTACGAGCAGTACTTC. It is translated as CSARFWGLPYEQYF.

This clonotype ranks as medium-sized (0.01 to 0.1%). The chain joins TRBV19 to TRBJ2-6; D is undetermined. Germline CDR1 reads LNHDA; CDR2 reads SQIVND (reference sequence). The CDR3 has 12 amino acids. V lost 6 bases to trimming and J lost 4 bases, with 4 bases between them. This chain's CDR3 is CASRVGANVLTF. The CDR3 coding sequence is TGTGCCAGTAGAGTGGGGGCCAACGTCCTGACTTTC.

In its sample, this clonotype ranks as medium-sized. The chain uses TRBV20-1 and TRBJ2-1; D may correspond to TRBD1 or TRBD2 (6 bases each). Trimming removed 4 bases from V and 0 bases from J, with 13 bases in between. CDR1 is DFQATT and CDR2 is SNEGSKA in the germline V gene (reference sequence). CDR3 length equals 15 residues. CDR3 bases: TGCAGTGCTACCGACGGGGGCAGCTCCTACAATGAGCAGTTCTTC. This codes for CSATDGGSSYNEQFF.

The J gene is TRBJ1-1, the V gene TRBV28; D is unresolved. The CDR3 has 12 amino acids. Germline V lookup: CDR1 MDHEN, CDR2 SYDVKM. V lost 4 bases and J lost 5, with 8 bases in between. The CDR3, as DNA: TGTGCCAGCAGTTGGGGATGGACTGAAGCTTTCTTT. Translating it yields CASSWGWTEAFF.